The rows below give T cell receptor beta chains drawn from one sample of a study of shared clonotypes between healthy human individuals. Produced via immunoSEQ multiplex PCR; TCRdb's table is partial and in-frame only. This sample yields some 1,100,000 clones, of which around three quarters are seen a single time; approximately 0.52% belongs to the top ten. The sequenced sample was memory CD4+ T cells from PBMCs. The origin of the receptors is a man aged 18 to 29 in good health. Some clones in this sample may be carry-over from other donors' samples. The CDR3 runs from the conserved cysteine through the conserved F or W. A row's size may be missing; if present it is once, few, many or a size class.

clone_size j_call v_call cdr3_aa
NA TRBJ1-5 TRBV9 CASSVGPHQPQHF
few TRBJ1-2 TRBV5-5 CASSLTVDYGYTF
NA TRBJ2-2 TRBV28 CASSFLRGPRENTGELFF
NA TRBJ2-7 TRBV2 CASRGEGASEQYF
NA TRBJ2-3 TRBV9 CASSVGGGYTDTQYF
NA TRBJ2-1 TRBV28 CASSPRPGREGNNEQFF
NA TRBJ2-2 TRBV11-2 CASSPTSGRATGELFF
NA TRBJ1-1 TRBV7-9 CASSVGTANTEAFF
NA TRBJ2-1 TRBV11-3 CASSPGTGGHEQFF
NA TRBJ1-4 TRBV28 CASSQGARGEKLFF
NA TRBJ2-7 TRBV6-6 CASRQGPYEQYF
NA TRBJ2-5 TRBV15 CATSRGRETQYF
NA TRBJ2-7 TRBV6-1 CASGRVSSYEQYF
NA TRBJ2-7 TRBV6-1 CANRGEADYEQYF
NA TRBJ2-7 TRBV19 CASSPGLAGVYEQYF
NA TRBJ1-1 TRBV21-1 CASSKMRRQAVNTEAFF
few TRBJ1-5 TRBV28 CASSPQGDTQPQHF
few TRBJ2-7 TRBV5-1 CASSFDGTPSYEQYF